This T cell receptor (beta chain) was recorded in a study of control samples from healthy donors and cancer patients. The protocol was immunoSEQ multiplex PCR, while the TCRdb copy is restricted to in-frame clones and leaves out a portion. The sample contains about 130,000 clones, under 90% of which appear only once. Trimming removed 6 bases from V and 7 bases from J; junction bases left unmatched: 11. This CDR3 has 14 residues. Looked up from germline, CDR1 is WNHNN and CDR2 is SYGVQD (reference sequence). Sequenced: PBMCs. This receptor was taken from a man aged 50 to 60 with head and neck cancer. This chain uses TRBV10-1 with TRBJ1-2, with 7 positions matching TRBD1. The CDR3 here is CASSTTGTVLGYTF. The CDR3 coding sequence is TGCGCCAGCAGCACCACCGGGACAGTTCTTGGCTACACCTTC.